Sequencing of this T cell receptor (beta chain) was carried out in a study of OX40 agonist ivuxolimab in advanced cancers. At the level of the study: A mean age of approximately 60 years, range roughly 20 to 80, was recorded, and approximately 85% were male. Study-level results: Mean expanded clone counts were higher in CD8+ than CD4+ T cells. Doses of 0.1 to 3.0 mg/kg were accompanied by clonal expansion of CD4+ and CD8+ blood T cells by week 6. Antigens targeted by the expanded peripheral T cells were not determined.

This CDR3 is built from 17 residues. Deletions cut 0 bases from V and 7 bases from J, with 19 bases between. Germline V lookup: CDR1 SGHTS, CDR2 YDEGEE. Produced via immunoSEQ multiplex PCR; TCRdb's table is partial and in-frame only. Of about 51,000 clones in the sample, approximately 84% were seen once. Of note for this clone: Its antigen remains unidentified.

The sequencing used CD4+ or CD8+ T cells sorted from blood, collected in a trial of the OX40 agonist ivuxolimab. The chain joins TRBV5-8 to TRBJ1-4, with D perhaps TRBD1 (6 bases). The clonotype comes from an adult with an advanced solid tumor such as melanoma, head and neck, liver or kidney cancer. CDR3 protein: CASSLGVGGRFGEKLFF. The CDR3 region has the DNA TGTGCCAGCAGCTTGGGTGTCGGGGGGCGTTTCGGTGAAAAACTGTTTTTT.